The sequence of this T cell receptor (beta chain) was determined in a study of radiotherapy plus CTLA-4 blockade in lung cancer. Study observations and caveats: According to reports, early shifts in blood T cell clones, alongside interferon-beta, forecast response most accurately. Blood TCR clones of tumor origin expanded after radiotherapy plus ipilimumab.

Concerning this clone itself: Its target is not known.

Profiled with immunoSEQ multiplex PCR; TCRdb holds only in-frame clones, not every one. The sample lists 83,000 or so clones, roughly 87% occurring once. The material sequenced was peripheral blood, taken from a patient treated with radiotherapy plus ipilimumab. This TCR came from a human donor with non-small cell lung cancer who had stable disease on radiotherapy plus ipilimumab.

CDR3 sequence (DNA): TGCGCCAGCAGCCAAGTTTTACGGACTAATTCACCCCTCCACTTT. Its protein product is CASSQVLRTNSPLHF. This chain joins TRBV4-1 and TRBJ1-6; no clear D. CDR3 length: 15 residues. The ends were cut back, 1 base at V and 6 bases at J, with 10 bases in the middle. The germline V gene encodes CDR1 MGHRA and CDR2 YSYEKL.